Shown below are 16 T cell receptor beta chains from a single sample sequenced in a study of vaccination and CD4 T cells after COVID-19. An Oncomine TCR Beta short-read assay was used to sequence the DNA from cultured CD4+ T cells. TCRdb passed the PCR reads through MiXCR, listing each CDR3 protein once. Of around 12,000 distinct CDR3 sequences in the sample, around 41% are singletons; the top ten hold 9.5% to 13%. Antigens for these TCRs are unknown. Treatment reported: approximately nine-day PBMC culture with coronavirus spike peptide pools or control peptides (ViraFEST assay). Sequences were derived from CD4+ T cells from blood, cultured in vitro, sampled after SARS-CoV-2 vaccination. The receptors derive from a human donor who had recovered from COVID-19.

Concerning this clonotype: The junction and the germline gene differ at one end; a read error may be behind it. The V and J genes are TRBV18 and TRBJ2-7; no definite D call. The CDR3 contains 12 residues. Germline V gene sequence: CDR1 KGHSH, CDR2 LQKENI. CDR3 coding DNA: TGTGCCAGCTCAGAGACCGTACTGGGGTCGCACTTC. Translation: CASSETVLGSHF.

The chain is built from TRBV19 and TRBJ1-1; D is ambiguous. V gave up 1 base and J gave up 0 bases, with 9 bases separating them. Germline V gene sequence: CDR1 LNHDA, CDR2 SQIVND (reference sequence). The CDR3 has 15 amino acids. This CDR3 reads CASSIGGGMNTEAFF. The CDR3 coding sequence is TGTGCCAGTAGTATAGGGGGAGGGATGAACACTGAAGCTTTCTTT.

This chain joins TRBV7-2 and TRBJ2-2, with TRBD2 identical over 8 bases. Germline assignment: CDR1 SGHTA and CDR2 FQGNSA. V was clipped by 4 bases and J by 1 base; unmatched bases: 5. The CDR3 runs to 16 residues. The CDR3, as DNA: TGTGCCAGCAGCTACTATAGCGGGATGAACACCGGGGAGCTGTTTTTT. This encodes CASSYYSGMNTGELFF.

This chain joins TRBV18 and TRBJ2-5; 7 bases map to TRBD2. The CDR3 contains 15 residues. With 3 bases clipped from V and 5 bases from J, the junction kept 9 bases outside the gene matches. Germline-derived CDR1 and CDR2 are KGHSH and LQKENI. In nucleotides, the CDR3 is TGTGCCAGCTCACCTTGGGGGGGAATCTTGGAGACCCAGTACTTC. It specifies CASSPWGGILETQYF.

The count of this clonotype is one. The J gene is TRBJ2-7, the V gene TRBV28; a weak D match, TRBD2 (6 bases). The V end lost 8 bases, the J end lost 3 bases, and 17 bases lay between the germline ends. This CDR3 is 14 amino acids long. CDR1 is MDHEN and CDR2 is SYDVKM in the germline V gene. CDR3 nucleotide sequence: TGTGCCAGCGCCTCGAGAGGACTATACTACGAGCAGTACTTC. This sequence encodes CASASRGLYYEQYF.

This clonotype came up a few times. This chain links TRBV7-8 with TRBJ2-7, with 9 bases identical to TRBD1. The CDR3 runs to 17 residues. The trim removed 1 base at V and 0 bases at J, leaving 7 bases unmatched. Germline assignment: CDR1 SGHVS and CDR2 FQNEAQ. The CDR3 bases are TGTGCCAGCAGCTTAGTATCCGGACAGGGGATCTCCTACGAGCAGTACTTC. Its translation is CASSLVSGQGISYEQYF.

V gene TRBV7-3 combines with J gene TRBJ1-1; D unresolved. The CDR3 is 13 residues long. V was cut by 5 bases and J by 3 bases, with 10 bases left in between. Germline V gives CDR1 SGHTA, CDR2 FQGTGA. CDR3 DNA sequence: TGTGCCAGCAGCCGGAGGACTGACACTGAAGCTTTCTTT. Translation: CASSRRTDTEAFF.

The chain employs TRBV24-1 and TRBJ2-7; tentative D call: TRBD2 (5 bases). Germline values: CDR1 KGHDR, CDR2 SFDVKD. The CDR3 is 15 amino acids. V was trimmed by 2 bases and J by 7 bases, leaving 17 bases between them. CDR3 bases: TGTGCCACCAGTGATTCTCAGGTGGGTTGGAGGGAGCAGTACTTC. Translating it yields CATSDSQVGWREQYF.

The CDR3 nucleotides are TGCGCCAGCAGCTTGGTACAGAGCTCCTATAATTCACCCCTCCACTTT. It yields the protein CASSLVQSSYNSPLHF. This chain links TRBV5-1 with TRBJ1-6; no clear D gene. Germline CDR1 SGHRS, CDR2 YFSETQ. This CDR3 has 16 residues. Trimming removed 0 bases from V and 0 bases from J, with 7 bases in between.

This clonotype was found once. V gene TRBV4-3 combines with J gene TRBJ1-4, with D unclear. V shed 0 bases and J shed 3 bases, with 8 bases lying between them. The CDR3 runs to 15 residues. Germline CDR1 is LGHNA and CDR2 is YSLEER. For the CDR3, the DNA is TGCGCCAGCAGCCAAGATCTCTCCTCTAATGAAAAACTGTTTTTT. Protein: CASSQDLSSNEKLFF.

This clonotype was observed a few times. The chain employs TRBV25-1 and TRBJ2-7, with TRBD1 matching over 12 bases. Trimming removed 5 bases from V and 7 bases from J; junction bases left unmatched: 9. Germline-derived CDR1 and CDR2 are MGHDK and SYGVNS. This CDR3 comprises 15 residues. As DNA, the CDR3 is TGTGCCAGCAGTTCCCGGGACAGGGGGCAGAAAGAGCAGTACTTC. Its protein product is CASSSRDRGQKEQYF.

This rearrangement joins TRBV7-3 to TRBJ2-1, with no clear D. The CDR3 covers 16 residues. V was pared by 1 base and J by 8 bases, with 18 bases between. Germline assignment: CDR1 SGHTA and CDR2 FQGTGA. DNA of the CDR3: TGTGCCAGCAGCTTAAGTCTGCGCCCCATCTTCGATGAGCAGTTCTTC. Encoded protein: CASSLSLRPIFDEQFF.

This rearrangement joins TRBV27 to TRBJ2-1; D ambiguous. Germline values: CDR1 MNHEY, CDR2 SMNVEV (reference sequence). Trimming removed 2 bases from V and 9 bases from J, with 17 bases in between. CDR3 length: 15 amino acids. The CDR3 loop is CASSLMAGWGGEQFF. CDR3 coding DNA: TGTGCCAGCAGTTTAATGGCCGGGTGGGGTGGTGAGCAGTTCTTC.

This clonotype is large by share. The gene calls are TRBV7-2 and TRBJ2-5; TRBD1 aligns across 8 bases. The J segment lost 5 bases and the V segment lost 5 bases, leaving 4 bases of the junction unmatched. Germline assignment: CDR1 SGHTA and CDR2 FQGNSA. This CDR3 comprises 13 residues. CDR3 residues: CASSQGALETQYF. CDR3 nucleotides: TGTGCCAGCAGCCAGGGGGCTCTGGAGACCCAGTACTTC.

The V call is TRBV20-1, the J call TRBJ1-4; D gene ambiguous. Germline V lookup: CDR1 DFQATT, CDR2 SNEGSKA (reference sequence). V lost 8 bases and J 0 bases, leaving 10 bases between the germline ends. This CDR3 has 13 amino acids. The CDR3 DNA reads TGCAGTTCCAGAGGACCAACTAATGAAAAACTGTTTTTT. Encoded protein: CSSRGPTNEKLFF.

A few counts support this clonotype. V is TRBV7-2 and J is TRBJ2-7; 7 positions match TRBD2. The CDR3 is made up of 14 amino acids. Germline V gene lookup returns CDR1 SGHTA and CDR2 FQGNSA. The J segment lost 2 bases and the V segment lost 2 bases, leaving 3 bases of the junction unmatched. The CDR3 protein is CASSLSAGAYEQYF. As DNA, the CDR3 is TGTGCCAGCAGCTTATCGGCGGGGGCCTACGAGCAGTACTTC.